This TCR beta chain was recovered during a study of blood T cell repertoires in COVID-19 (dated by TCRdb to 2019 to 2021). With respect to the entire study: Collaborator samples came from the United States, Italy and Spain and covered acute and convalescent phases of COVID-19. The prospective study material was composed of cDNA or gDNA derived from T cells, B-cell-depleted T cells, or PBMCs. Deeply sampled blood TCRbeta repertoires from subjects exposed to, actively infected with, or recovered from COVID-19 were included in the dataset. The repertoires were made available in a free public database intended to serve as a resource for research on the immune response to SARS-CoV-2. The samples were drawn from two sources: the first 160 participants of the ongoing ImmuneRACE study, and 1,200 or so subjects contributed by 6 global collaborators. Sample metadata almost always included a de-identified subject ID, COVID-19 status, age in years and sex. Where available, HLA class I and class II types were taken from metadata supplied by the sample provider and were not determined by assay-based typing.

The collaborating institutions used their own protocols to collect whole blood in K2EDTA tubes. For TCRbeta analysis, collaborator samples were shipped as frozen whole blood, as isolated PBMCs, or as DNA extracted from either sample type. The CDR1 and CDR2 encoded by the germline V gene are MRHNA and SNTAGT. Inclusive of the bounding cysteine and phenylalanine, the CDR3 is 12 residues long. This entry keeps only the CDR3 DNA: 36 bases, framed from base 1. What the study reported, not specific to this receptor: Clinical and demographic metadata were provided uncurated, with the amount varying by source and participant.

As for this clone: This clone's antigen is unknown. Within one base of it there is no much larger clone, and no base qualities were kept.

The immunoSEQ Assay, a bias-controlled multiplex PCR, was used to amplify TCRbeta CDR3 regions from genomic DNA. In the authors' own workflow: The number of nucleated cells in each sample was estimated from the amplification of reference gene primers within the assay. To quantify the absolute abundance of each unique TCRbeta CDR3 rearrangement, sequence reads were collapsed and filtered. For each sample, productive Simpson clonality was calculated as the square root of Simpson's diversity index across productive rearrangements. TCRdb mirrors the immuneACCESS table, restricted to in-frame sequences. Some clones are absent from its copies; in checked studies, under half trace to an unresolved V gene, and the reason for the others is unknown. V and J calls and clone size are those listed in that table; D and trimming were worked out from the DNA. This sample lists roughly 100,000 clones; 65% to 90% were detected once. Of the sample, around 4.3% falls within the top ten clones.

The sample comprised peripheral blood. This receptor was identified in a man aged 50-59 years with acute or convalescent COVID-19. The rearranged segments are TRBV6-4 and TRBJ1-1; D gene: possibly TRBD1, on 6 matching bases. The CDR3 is CVSPGRGTEAFF. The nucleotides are TGTGTCTCCCCCGGGAGGGGGACTGAAGCTTTCTTT.